The source of this T cell receptor beta chain is a study of blood T cell repertoires in COVID-19. Study-wide background: T cells, B-cell-depleted T cells, or PBMCs supplied cDNA or gDNA.

Trimming cost V 0 bases and J 0 bases; bases outside gene matches: 4. Germline values: CDR1 MNHNY, CDR2 SVGAGI (reference sequence). The CDR3 is made up of 16 amino acids. Repertoires were generated with immunoSEQ multiplex PCR, while TCRdb's copy carries only in-frame clones and drops some. In the table there are around 95,000 clones, more than 75% of which are singletons. The sample comprised peripheral blood. The chain combines TRBV6-6 with TRBJ2-7; 8 bases line up with TRBD2. The receptor's source is a human donor in a cohort sampled during active COVID-19. This CDR3 reads CASSYSSGGLSYEQYF. In DNA, the CDR3 is TGTGCCAGCAGTTACTCGAGCGGGGGCCTCTCCTACGAGCAGTACTTC.